This T cell receptor beta chain was identified during a study of blood T cell repertoires in COVID-19. Across the study: Specimens from acute and convalescent COVID-19 originated in the United States, Italy and Spain. Sample material is recorded as cDNA or gDNA derived from T cells, B-cell-depleted T cells, or PBMCs.

J was trimmed by 1 base and V by 5 bases; bases with no gene match: 7. Germline V gene lookup returns CDR1 LGHDT and CDR2 YNNKEL (reference sequence). This CDR3 region has 16 residues. In the original analysis: Nucleated cell number was recorded as an estimate derived from reference gene primer amplification. Sequencing was performed with immunoSEQ multiplex PCR; in TCRdb, only in-frame clones are kept and a portion is missing. V, J and clone size are taken as reported in that table, and D and trimming were inferred from the DNA itself. The sample yields about 140,000 clones, about 80% seen once. This rearrangement joins TRBV3-1 (or the pseudogene TRBV3-2) to TRBJ2-2, with TRBD2 matching over 7 bases. This clonotype originated in a human donor in a cohort sampled during active COVID-19. What was sequenced was peripheral blood. The CDR3 sequence is CASSSRGGGNTGELFF. The CDR3 bases are TGTGCCAGCAGCTCCCGGGGCGGGGGGAACACCGGGGAGCTGTTTTTT.